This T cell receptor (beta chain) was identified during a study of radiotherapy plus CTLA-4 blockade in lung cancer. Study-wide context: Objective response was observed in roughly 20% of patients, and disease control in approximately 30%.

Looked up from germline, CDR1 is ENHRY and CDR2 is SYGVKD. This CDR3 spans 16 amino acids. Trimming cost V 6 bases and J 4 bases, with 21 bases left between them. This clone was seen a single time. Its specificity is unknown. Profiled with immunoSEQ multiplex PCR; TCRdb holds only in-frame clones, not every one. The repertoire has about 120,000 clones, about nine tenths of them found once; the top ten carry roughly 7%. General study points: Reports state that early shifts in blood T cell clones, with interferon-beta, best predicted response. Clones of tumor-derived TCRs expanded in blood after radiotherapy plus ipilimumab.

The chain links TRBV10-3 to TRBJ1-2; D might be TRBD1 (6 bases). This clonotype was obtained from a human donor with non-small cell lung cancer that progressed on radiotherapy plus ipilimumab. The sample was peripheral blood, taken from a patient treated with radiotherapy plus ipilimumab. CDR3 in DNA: TGTGCCATCAGCGGAAACGGAAGAGACAGGCTCTATGGCTACACCTTC. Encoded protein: CAISGNGRDRLYGYTF.